This TCR beta chain was sequenced in a study of blood T cell repertoires in COVID-19. Across the whole study: Some COVID-19 samples were acute and others convalescent; all came from the United States, Italy and Spain. T cells, B-cell-depleted T cells, or PBMCs provided the cDNA or gDNA that served as material.

A Seattle source enrolled patients during active infection and followed them longitudinally. Looked up from germline, CDR1 is WNHNN and CDR2 is SYGVQD (reference sequence). V shed 0 bases and J shed 8 bases, with 11 bases lying between them. This CDR3 contains 14 residues. Per the original data handling: Nucleated cell counts were estimated from reference gene primer amplification. Sequenced by immunoSEQ multiplex PCR; TCRdb stores in-frame clones only, minus some. From that table come the V and J calls and clone size; the DNA was used to work out D and trimming. The table shows 150,000 to 200,000 clones, with 65% to 90% occurring only once.

V and J are TRBV10-1 and TRBJ2-1, with no clear D. The sequence derives from a middle-aged woman with COVID-19, enrolled during active disease. The sequenced material came from peripheral blood. As DNA, the CDR3 is TGCGCCAGCAGTGAGTCGGGCAGGCTGCATGAGCAGTTCTTC. Translated, it gives CASSESGRLHEQFF.